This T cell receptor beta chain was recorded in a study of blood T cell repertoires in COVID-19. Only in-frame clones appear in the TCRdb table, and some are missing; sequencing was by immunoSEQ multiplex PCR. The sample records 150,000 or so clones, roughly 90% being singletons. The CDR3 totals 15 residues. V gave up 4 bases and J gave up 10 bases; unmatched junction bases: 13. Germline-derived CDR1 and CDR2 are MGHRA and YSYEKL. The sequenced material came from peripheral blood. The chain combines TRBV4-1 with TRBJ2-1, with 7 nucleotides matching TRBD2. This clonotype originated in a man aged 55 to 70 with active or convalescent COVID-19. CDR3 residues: CASSPVAGESREQFF. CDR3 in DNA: TGCGCCAGCAGCCCAGTTGCGGGGGAATCCAGGGAGCAGTTCTTC.